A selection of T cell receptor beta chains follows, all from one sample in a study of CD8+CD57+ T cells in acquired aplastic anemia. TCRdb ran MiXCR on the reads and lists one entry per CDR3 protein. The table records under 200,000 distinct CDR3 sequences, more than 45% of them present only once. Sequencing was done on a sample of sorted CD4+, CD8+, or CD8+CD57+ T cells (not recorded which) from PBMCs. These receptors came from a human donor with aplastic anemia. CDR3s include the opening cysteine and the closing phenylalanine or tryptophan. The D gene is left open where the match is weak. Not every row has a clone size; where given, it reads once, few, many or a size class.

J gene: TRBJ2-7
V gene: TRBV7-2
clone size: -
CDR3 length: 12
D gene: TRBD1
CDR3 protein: CASSRGQDEQYF
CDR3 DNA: TGTGCCAGCAGCAGAGGACAGGACGAGCAGTACTTC

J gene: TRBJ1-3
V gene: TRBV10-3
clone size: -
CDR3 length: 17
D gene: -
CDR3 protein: CASREKGGPTSGNTIYF
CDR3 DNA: TGTGCCAGCAGAGAGAAGGGGGGGCCTACGTCTGGAAACACCATATATTTT

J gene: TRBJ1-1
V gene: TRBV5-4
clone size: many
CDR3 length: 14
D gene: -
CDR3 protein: CASSLEGFDTEAFF
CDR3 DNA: TGTGCCAGCAGCTTGGAGGGGTTCGACACTGAAGCTTTCTTT

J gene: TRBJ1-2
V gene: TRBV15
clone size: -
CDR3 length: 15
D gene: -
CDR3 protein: CATERPDSARDGYTF
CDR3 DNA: TGTGCCACCGAACGTCCGGACAGCGCCCGTGATGGCTACACCTTC

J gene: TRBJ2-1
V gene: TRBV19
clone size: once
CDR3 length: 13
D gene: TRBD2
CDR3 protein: CASSSAGGNEQFF
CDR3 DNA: TGTGCCAGTAGTTCCGCGGGAGGCAATGAGCAGTTCTTC

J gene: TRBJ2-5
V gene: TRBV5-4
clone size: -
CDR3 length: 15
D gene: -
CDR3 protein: CASSLTFGAGETQYF
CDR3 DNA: TGTGCCAGCAGCTTAACTTTCGGGGCTGGGGAGACCCAGTACTTC

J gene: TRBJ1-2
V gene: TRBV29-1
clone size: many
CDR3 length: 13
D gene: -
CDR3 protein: CSVGQGGSYGYTF
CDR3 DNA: TGCAGCGTTGGGCAGGGCGGAAGCTATGGCTACACCTTC

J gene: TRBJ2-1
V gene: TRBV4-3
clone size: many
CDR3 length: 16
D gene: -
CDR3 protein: CASSQGRTGAHNEQFF
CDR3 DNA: TGCGCCAGCAGCCAAGGCCGAACGGGGGCCCACAATGAGCAGTTCTTC

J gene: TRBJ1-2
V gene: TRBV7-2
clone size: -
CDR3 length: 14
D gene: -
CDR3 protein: CASSPARFNYGYTF
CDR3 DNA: TGTGCCAGCAGCCCAGCCCGATTTAACTATGGCTACACCTTC

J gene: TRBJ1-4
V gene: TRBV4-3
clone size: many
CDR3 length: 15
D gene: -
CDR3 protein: CASSQGPGGNEKLFF
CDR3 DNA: TGCGCCAGCAGCCAAGGGCCGGGGGGTAATGAAAAACTGTTTTTT

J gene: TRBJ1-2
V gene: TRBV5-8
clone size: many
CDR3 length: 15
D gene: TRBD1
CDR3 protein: CASSLDGTGYRGYTF
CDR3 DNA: TGTGCCAGCAGCTTGGACGGGACAGGGTATCGGGGCTACACCTTC

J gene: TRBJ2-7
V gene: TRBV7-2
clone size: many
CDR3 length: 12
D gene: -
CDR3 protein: CASLDRSGEQYF
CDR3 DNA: TGTGCCAGCCTCGACAGATCGGGCGAGCAGTACTTC

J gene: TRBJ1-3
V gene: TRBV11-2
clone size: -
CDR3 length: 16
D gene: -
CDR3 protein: CASSLGVGRGGDTIYF
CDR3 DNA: TGTGCCAGCAGCTTAGGAGTCGGCAGGGGTGGAGACACCATATATTTT

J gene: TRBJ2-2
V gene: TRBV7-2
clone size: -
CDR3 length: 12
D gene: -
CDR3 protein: CASSLTRGELFF
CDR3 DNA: TGTGCCAGCAGCTTAACACGAGGGGAGCTGTTTTTT

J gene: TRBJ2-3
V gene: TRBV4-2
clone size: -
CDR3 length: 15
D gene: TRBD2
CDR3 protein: CASSQGTSGKAAQYF
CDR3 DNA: TGTGCCAGCAGCCAGGGGACTAGCGGGAAGGCTGCGCAGTATTTT

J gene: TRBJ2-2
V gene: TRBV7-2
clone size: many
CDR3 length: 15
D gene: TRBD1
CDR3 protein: CASSWTGADTGELFF
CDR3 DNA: TGTGCCAGCAGCTGGACAGGGGCGGACACCGGGGAGCTGTTTTTT

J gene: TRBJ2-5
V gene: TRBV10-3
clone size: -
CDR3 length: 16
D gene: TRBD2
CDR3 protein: CAISEGSSGGGETQYF
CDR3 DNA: TGTGCCATCAGTGAGGGCAGTAGCGGGGGTGGAGAGACCCAGTACTTC

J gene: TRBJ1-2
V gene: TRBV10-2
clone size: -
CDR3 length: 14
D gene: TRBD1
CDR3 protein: CASSKTGGWDGYTF
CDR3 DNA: TGCGCCAGCAGTAAGACAGGGGGCTGGGATGGCTACACCTTC

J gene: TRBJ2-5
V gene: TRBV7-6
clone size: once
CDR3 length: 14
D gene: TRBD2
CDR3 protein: CASSASGRLETQYF
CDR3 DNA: TGTGCCAGCTCGGCTAGCGGGAGGTTGGAGACCCAGTACTTC

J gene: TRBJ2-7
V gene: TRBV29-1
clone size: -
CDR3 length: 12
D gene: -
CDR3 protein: CSFREGDSEQYF
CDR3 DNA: TGCAGCTTCAGGGAAGGGGATAGCGAGCAGTACTTC

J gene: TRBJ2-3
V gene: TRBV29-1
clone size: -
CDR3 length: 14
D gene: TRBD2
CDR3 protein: CSVGPGLAGGTQYF
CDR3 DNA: TGCAGCGTTGGTCCGGGACTAGCGGGAGGTACGCAGTATTTT

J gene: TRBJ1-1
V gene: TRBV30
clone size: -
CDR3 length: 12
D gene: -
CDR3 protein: CASALRNTEAFF
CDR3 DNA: TGTGCCTCCGCCCTGAGGAACACTGAAGCTTTCTTT

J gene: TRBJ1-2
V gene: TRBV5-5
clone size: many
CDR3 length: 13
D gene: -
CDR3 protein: CASSLDRSYGYTF
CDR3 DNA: TGTGCCAGCAGCTTGGACAGATCCTATGGCTACACCTTC

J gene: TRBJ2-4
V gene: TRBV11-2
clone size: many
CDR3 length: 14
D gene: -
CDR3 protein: CASSFGSSKNIQYF
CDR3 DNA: TGTGCCAGCAGCTTCGGGTCGTCCAAAAACATTCAGTACTTC

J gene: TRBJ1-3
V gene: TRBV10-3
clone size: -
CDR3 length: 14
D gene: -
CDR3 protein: CAISVRAPGNTIYF
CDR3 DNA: TGTGCCATCAGTGTCAGGGCACCTGGAAACACCATATATTTT

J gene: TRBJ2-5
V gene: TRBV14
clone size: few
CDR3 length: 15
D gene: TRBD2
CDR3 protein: CASSAPSGGGETQYF
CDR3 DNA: TGTGCCAGCAGCGCCCCTAGCGGGGGGGGGGAGACCCAGTACTTC

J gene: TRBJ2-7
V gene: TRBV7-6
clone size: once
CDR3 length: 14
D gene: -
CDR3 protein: CASSPSSLAYEQYF
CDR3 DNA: TGTGCCAGCAGCCCCTCCTCACTGGCCTACGAGCAGTACTTC

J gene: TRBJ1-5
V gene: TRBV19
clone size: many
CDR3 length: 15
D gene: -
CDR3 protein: CASSIRQGGNQPQHF
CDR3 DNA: TGTGCCAGTAGTATCAGGCAGGGAGGCAATCAGCCCCAGCATTTT

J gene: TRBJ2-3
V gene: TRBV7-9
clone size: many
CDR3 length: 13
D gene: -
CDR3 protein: CASSPQAPDTQYF
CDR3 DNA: TGTGCCAGCAGCCCCCAAGCCCCAGATACGCAGTATTTT

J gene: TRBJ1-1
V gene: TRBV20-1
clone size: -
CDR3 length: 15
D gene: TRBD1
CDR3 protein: CSASSTDRGNTEAFF
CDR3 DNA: TGCAGTGCTAGTAGTACTGACAGGGGAAACACTGAAGCTTTCTTT